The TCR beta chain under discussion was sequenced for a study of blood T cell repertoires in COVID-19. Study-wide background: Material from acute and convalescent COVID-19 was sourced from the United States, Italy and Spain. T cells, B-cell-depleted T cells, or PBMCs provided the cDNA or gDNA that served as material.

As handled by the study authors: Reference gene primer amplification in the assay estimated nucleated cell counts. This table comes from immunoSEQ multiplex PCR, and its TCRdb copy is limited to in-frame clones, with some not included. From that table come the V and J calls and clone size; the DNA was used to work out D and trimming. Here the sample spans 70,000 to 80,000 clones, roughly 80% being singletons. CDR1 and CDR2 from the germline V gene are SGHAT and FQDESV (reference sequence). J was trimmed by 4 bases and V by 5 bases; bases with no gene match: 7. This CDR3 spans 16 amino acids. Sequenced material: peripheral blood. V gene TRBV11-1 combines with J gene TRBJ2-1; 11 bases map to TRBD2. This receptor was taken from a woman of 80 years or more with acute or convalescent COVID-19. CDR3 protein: CASSPPGLAEYNEQFF. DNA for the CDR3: TGTGCCAGCAGCCCGCCGGGACTAGCGGAGTACAATGAGCAGTTCTTC.